One T cell receptor (beta chain) is described in this entry. The sample is drawn from a study of blood T cell repertoires in COVID-19. Background on the study: Collection of acute and convalescent COVID-19 samples took place in the United States, Italy and Spain. T cells, B-cell-depleted T cells, or PBMCs supplied cDNA or gDNA.

CDR3 length: 15 amino acids. The V gene end was trimmed by 4 bases and the J gene end by 1 base; junction bases not matched to a gene: 0. Germline CDR1 is LGHDT and CDR2 is YNNKEL (reference sequence). Clones were sequenced by immunoSEQ multiplex PCR, and TCRdb holds only the in-frame ones, with some missing. The data contain roughly 80,000 clones, approximately 81% of them singletons. Sequenced input: peripheral blood. The TCR was taken from an older woman with acute or convalescent COVID-19. The chain employs TRBV3-1 (or the pseudogene TRBV3-2) and TRBJ2-5, with 13 positions matching TRBD2. In DNA form, the CDR3 reads TGTGCCAGCAGCCGGACTAGCGGGGGCCAAGAGACCCAGTACTTC. Amino acids: CASSRTSGGQETQYF.